Listed below are T cell receptor beta chains from one sample, sequenced in a study of blood T cell repertoires in COVID-19. The repertoire was sequenced with immunoSEQ multiplex PCR; TCRdb's copy has only in-frame clones and lacks some. Among about 180,000 clones listed, more than 75% were seen once. Sequencing was carried out using peripheral blood. The receptor set was obtained from a person aged 70 to 85 with COVID-19, enrolled during active disease. The CDR3 runs from the conserved cysteine through the conserved F or W. Each record gives: CDR3 protein, CDR3 DNA, clone size, V gene, J gene, D gene. D genes are given only for firm matches. Where a row states a size, it is once, few, many or the class of an expanded clone; other rows omit it.

CDR3 protein: CASSLVTSGSHTDTQYF; CDR3 DNA: TGTGCCAGCAGCTTAGTGACTAGCGGGAGTCACACAGATACGCAGTATTTT; clone size: NA; V gene: TRBV11-3; J gene: TRBJ2-3; D gene: TRBD2
CDR3 protein: CASSSNLGGSGELFF; CDR3 DNA: TGTGCCAGCAGTTCCAACTTGGGGGGATCCGGGGAGCTGTTTTTT; clone size: NA; V gene: TRBV6-6; J gene: TRBJ2-2; D gene: NA
CDR3 protein: CASSPNRGDYEQYF; CDR3 DNA: TGTGCCAGCAGTCCAAACAGGGGGGACTACGAGCAGTACTTC; clone size: NA; V gene: TRBV27; J gene: TRBJ2-7; D gene: TRBD1
CDR3 protein: CASSRTGLPYEQYF; CDR3 DNA: TGTGCCAGCAGTAGGACAGGCCTCCCCTACGAGCAGTACTTC; clone size: NA; V gene: TRBV6-2/TRBV6-3; J gene: TRBJ2-7; D gene: TRBD1
CDR3 protein: CASSPRDSRSIQYF; CDR3 DNA: TGTGCCAGCAGCCCCCGGGACTCTAGGAGCATTCAGTACTTC; clone size: NA; V gene: TRBV9; J gene: TRBJ2-4; D gene: NA
CDR3 protein: CASSYGADLSTDTQYF; CDR3 DNA: TGTGCCAGCAGTTATGGGGCAGACTTAAGCACAGATACGCAGTATTTT; clone size: NA; V gene: TRBV6-5; J gene: TRBJ2-3; D gene: NA
CDR3 protein: CASSTGTGDDQPQHF; CDR3 DNA: TGTGCCAGCAGCACCGGGACAGGGGATGATCAGCCCCAGCATTTT; clone size: few; V gene: TRBV9; J gene: TRBJ1-5; D gene: TRBD1
CDR3 protein: CASSREPTGIGNTIYF; CDR3 DNA: TGTGCCAGCAGCCGCGAGCCGACAGGGATCGGAAACACCATATATTTT; clone size: NA; V gene: TRBV2; J gene: TRBJ1-3; D gene: TRBD1
CDR3 protein: CASSLEVAGKQYF; CDR3 DNA: TGCGCCAGCAGCTTGGAGGTAGCTGGAAAGCAGTACTTC; clone size: few; V gene: TRBV5-1; J gene: TRBJ2-7; D gene: NA
CDR3 protein: CASSPRTGYQETQYF; CDR3 DNA: TGTGCCAGCAGCCCTAGGACAGGATACCAAGAGACCCAGTACTTC; clone size: NA; V gene: TRBV11-2; J gene: TRBJ2-5; D gene: TRBD1
CDR3 protein: CASSLGRARGEDTQYF; CDR3 DNA: TGCGCCAGCAGCTTGGGCAGGGCGCGGGGTGAAGATACGCAGTATTTT; clone size: NA; V gene: TRBV5-1; J gene: TRBJ2-3; D gene: NA
CDR3 protein: CASSLSSRTFAFF; CDR3 DNA: TGTGCCAGCAGTTTATCGAGCAGGACTTTTGCTTTCTTT; clone size: NA; V gene: TRBV28; J gene: TRBJ1-1; D gene: NA
CDR3 protein: CSASRYGTGSSNQPQHF; CDR3 DNA: TGCAGTGCTAGTAGGTATGGGACAGGATCTAGCAATCAGCCCCAGCATTTT; clone size: NA; V gene: TRBV20-1; J gene: TRBJ1-5; D gene: TRBD1
CDR3 protein: CASSVRSGTGYIQYF; CDR3 DNA: TGTGCCAGCAGCGTCCGAAGCGGGACTGGATACATTCAGTACTTC; clone size: NA; V gene: TRBV9; J gene: TRBJ2-4; D gene: TRBD2
CDR3 protein: CASSLKQGARQPQHF; CDR3 DNA: TGTGCCAGTAGCCTTAAGCAGGGGGCGCGTCAGCCCCAGCATTTT; clone size: NA; V gene: TRBV19; J gene: TRBJ1-5; D gene: TRBD1
CDR3 protein: CAISEGNTYNEQFF; CDR3 DNA: TGTGCCATCAGTGAGGGTAACACATACAATGAGCAGTTCTTC; clone size: NA; V gene: TRBV10-3; J gene: TRBJ2-1; D gene: NA
CDR3 protein: CASIIGISSYEQYF; CDR3 DNA: TGTGCCAGCATCATCGGGATCTCATCCTACGAGCAGTACTTC; clone size: NA; V gene: TRBV6-5; J gene: TRBJ2-7; D gene: NA
CDR3 protein: CASSLNRAENTEAFF; CDR3 DNA: TGCGCCAGCAGCTTGAACAGGGCCGAGAACACTGAAGCTTTCTTT; clone size: NA; V gene: TRBV5-1; J gene: TRBJ1-1; D gene: NA
CDR3 protein: CASSPGLGENEQYF; CDR3 DNA: TGCGCCAGCAGCCCAGGACTAGGGGAGAACGAGCAGTACTTC; clone size: NA; V gene: TRBV5-1; J gene: TRBJ2-7; D gene: TRBD2
CDR3 protein: CASSPGQTNYGYTF; CDR3 DNA: TGTGCCAGCAGCCCGGGACAGACGAACTATGGCTACACCTTC; clone size: once; V gene: TRBV7-9; J gene: TRBJ1-2; D gene: TRBD1